This TCR beta chain was sequenced during a study of T cells after yellow fever vaccination. General study results and limits: A secondary response was less intense yet reached its peak sooner, at day 5 versus 15. Any FACS-sorted repertoire could hold abundant clonotypes that contaminate it from the bulk population.

This clonotype was found a few times. Its antigen is unknown. Trimming removed 2 bases at V and 9 bases at J, with 19 bases between. The germline CDR1 and CDR2 sequences are WSHSY and SAAADI. The CDR3 is made up of 15 amino acids. MiXCR, applied by TCRdb to the 5' RACE reads, yields one record per CDR3 protein. The table lists about 580,000 distinct CDR3 sequences, roughly 17% of them singletons. The material was PBMCs, obtained 5 to 6 days after the first yellow fever vaccination. The clonotype was recovered from a man aged 18-30 years who received the YFV17D yellow fever vaccine. This chain joins TRBV10-2 and TRBJ2-5; D remains ambiguous. The CDR3 DNA follows: TGCGCCAGCAGTGAGGGGGTGCACCAAGGAGTGGCCCAGTACTTC. Protein: CASSEGVHQGVAQYF.